This entry is about one T cell receptor beta chain. What it binds is unknown. Assay: immunoSEQ multiplex PCR; the TCRdb copy retains only in-frame clones and omits some. This table holds more than 20,000 clones, 77% found once. These data come from a study of ipilimumab plus nivolumab after autologous stem cell transplantation. Across the study: Both relapsed and primary refractory DLBCL were included.

General study findings and limits: The authors say TCR, Treg and microbiome findings warrant further study.

The germline V and J ends were trimmed by 3 bases and 5 bases, with 7 bases remaining between them. Germline-derived CDR1 and CDR2 are KGHSH and LQKENI. The CDR3 covers 12 residues. This TCR came from a male donor with diffuse large B-cell lymphoma. The chain has TRBV18 and TRBJ2-5; D is unclear. Sequences were derived from PBMCs, sampled in a trial of ipilimumab plus nivolumab as post-transplant consolidation. The CDR3 region has the DNA TGTGCCAGCTCACCCGCTGGCGAGACCCAGTACTTC. Its translation is CASSPAGETQYF. Variable domain in full (rest from reference TRBV18 and TRBJ2-5): NAGVMQNPRHLVRRRGQEARLRCSPMKGHSHVYWYRQLPEEGLKFMVYLQKENIIDESGMPKERFSAEFPKEGPSILRIQQVVRGDSAAYFCASSPAGETQYFGPGTRLLVL.